The clone carrying this T cell receptor (beta chain) came up a few times. Its antigen remains unknown. TCRdb called the 5' RACE reads again in MiXCR, with one record for every CDR3 protein. The sample has hundreds of thousands of distinct CDR3 sequences, around a sixth seen once. This record belongs to a study of T cells after yellow fever vaccination. On the study more broadly: Preparing low-cell-number fractions relied on SMART-Seq v4 Ultra Low Input.

Germline values: CDR1 SEHNR, CDR2 FQNEAQ (reference sequence). V was cut by 1 base and J by 3 bases, with 4 bases left in between. The CDR3 spans 13 residues. Study-level points and caveats: Among all clonotypes, a small share was observed in both CD4 and CD8 compartments.

The specimen comprised PBMCs, sampled before the yellow fever booster vaccination. This receptor was identified in a man aged 18 to 35 who received the YFV17D yellow fever vaccine. The chain has TRBV7-9 and TRBJ1-5, with D unresolved. DNA for the CDR3: TGTGCCAGCAGCTTAGGGACCAATCAGCCCCAGCATTTT. It yields the protein CASSLGTNQPQHF.